The source of this T cell receptor beta chain is a study of cytomegalovirus exposure and HLA in healthy donors. Overall study findings and caveats: Later analysis found that TCR beta chains associated with HLA were more clonally expanded than other, equally common chains.

Germline loops: CDR1 SEHNR, CDR2 FQNEAQ (reference sequence). The CDR3 has 14 amino acids. V lost 2 bases, J lost 2 bases, and 8 bases lay in between. This clone was seen many times. Antigen unknown. Primers: 60 Vbeta forward and 13 Jbeta reverse. Authors' processing steps: Per a later analysis, the number of unique TCR beta chains was about 80 million, of which 10 million to 11 million were shared. Only in-frame clones appear in the TCRdb table, and some are missing; sequencing was by immunoSEQ multiplex PCR. That table is the source of V, J and clone size, and D and trimming were worked out from the DNA. The sample lists some 150,000 clones, around three quarters seen once, with 1.5% to 2% in the top ten.

The J gene is TRBJ2-3, the V gene TRBV7-9; D gene ambiguous. Material for sequencing was PBMCs. The TCR comes from a woman in her forties in good health and CMV-seronegative. CDR3 sequence: CASSLLSSTDTQYF. The CDR3, as DNA: TGTGCCAGCAGCTTATTGTCGTCCACAGATACGCAGTATTTT.